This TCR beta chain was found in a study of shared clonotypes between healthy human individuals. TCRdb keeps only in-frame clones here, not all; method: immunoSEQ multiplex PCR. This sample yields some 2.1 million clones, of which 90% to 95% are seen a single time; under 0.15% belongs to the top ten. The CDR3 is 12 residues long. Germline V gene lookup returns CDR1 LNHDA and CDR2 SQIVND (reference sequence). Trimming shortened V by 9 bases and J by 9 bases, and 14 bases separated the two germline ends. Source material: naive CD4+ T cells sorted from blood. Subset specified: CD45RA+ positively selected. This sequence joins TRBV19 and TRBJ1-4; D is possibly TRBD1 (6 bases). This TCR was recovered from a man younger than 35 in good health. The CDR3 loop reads CASEGGTKKLFF. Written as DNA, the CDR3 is TGTGCCAGCGAGGGGGGTACTAAAAAACTGTTTTTT.